This is a list of T cell receptor beta chains from one sample in a study of blood T cell repertoires in COVID-19. The assay was immunoSEQ multiplex PCR, and TCRdb's table has in-frame clones only and misses some. Of about 100,000 clones in the sample, about 80% are singletons; the top ten hold approximately 3.4%. The sequenced sample was peripheral blood. The receptors were gathered from a woman aged 80 or over with active or convalescent COVID-19. Each CDR3 is given with its conserved first and last residue. A D gene is named only where the DNA matches it firmly. The listing skips clone size in some rows; elsewhere it reads once, few, many or a size class.

D gene,clone size,CDR3 length,J gene,V gene,CDR3 protein,CDR3 DNA
TRBD1,NA,16,TRBJ1-4,TRBV2,CASRRGPQGGYEKLFF,TGTGCCAGCAGGCGCGGCCCACAGGGGGGGTATGAAAAACTGTTTTTT
NA,few,14,TRBJ2-2,TRBV7-3,CASSLGSLAGELFF,TGTGCCAGCAGCTTGGGTTCCCTAGCCGGGGAGCTGTTTTTT
NA,NA,13,TRBJ1-1,TRBV28,CASSLLDRSEAFF,TGTGCCAGCAGTTTATTGGACAGATCAGAAGCTTTCTTT
NA,NA,15,TRBJ1-2,TRBV6-1,CASSEVHTGNYGYTF,TGTGCCAGCAGTGAAGTACACACAGGGAACTATGGCTACACCTTC
TRBD2,NA,19,TRBJ2-1,TRBV6-2/TRBV6-3,CASSYVRLAEGLPYNEQFF,TGTGCCAGCAGTTACGTTAGGCTAGCGGAGGGCCTTCCCTACAATGAGCAGTTCTTC
NA,NA,16,TRBJ1-3,TRBV10-3,CAISEDSLYSGNTIYF,TGTGCCATCAGTGAGGACAGCTTATACTCTGGAAACACCATATATTTT
NA,NA,14,TRBJ2-2,TRBV6-2/TRBV6-3,CASSMTGNTGELFF,TGTGCCAGCAGTATGACAGGGAACACCGGGGAGCTGTTTTTT
NA,NA,13,TRBJ1-1,TRBV6-5,CASSYGGRAEAFF,TGTGCCAGCAGTTACGGAGGGCGCGCTGAAGCTTTCTTT
NA,NA,14,TRBJ1-2,TRBV19,CASSRNDRTSGYTF,TGTGCCAGTAGCAGGAACGACAGGACTTCTGGCTACACCTTC
TRBD1,NA,14,TRBJ2-7,TRBV5-4,CASSSGQRPYEQYF,TGTGCCAGCAGCTCGGGACAGCGCCCCTACGAGCAGTACTTC
TRBD1,once,16,TRBJ1-6,TRBV9,CASSVRPGQRSSPLHF,TGTGCCAGCAGCGTCCGCCCGGGACAGAGAAGTTCACCCCTCCACTTT
TRBD1,NA,13,TRBJ1-5,TRBV7-9,CASTLDRVQPQHF,TGTGCCAGCACCCTTGACAGGGTTCAGCCCCAGCATTTT
TRBD1,NA,14,TRBJ2-5,TRBV7-7,CASSPATGVETQYF,TGTGCTAGCAGCCCGGCAACAGGGGTAGAGACCCAGTACTTC
TRBD2,once,15,TRBJ2-1,TRBV6-6,CASSVSGGGYNEQFF,TGTGCCAGCAGCGTTAGCGGGGGGGGATACAATGAGCAGTTCTTC
TRBD1,few,13,TRBJ1-5,TRBV2,CASSQGGGQPQHF,TGTGCCAGCAGTCAGGGGGGTGGTCAGCCCCAGCATTTT